This TCR beta chain stems from a study of T-cell reconstitution after alpha-beta-depleted transplantation in children. The library targeted TCRbeta and was prepared with unique molecular identifiers. Via MiXCR, TCRdb re-called the PCR reads, giving one row per CDR3 protein. The sample includes 400,000 to 500,000 distinct CDR3 sequences, under 13% of them seen just once. This clonotype turned up a few times. CDR1 and CDR2 (germline): MNHEY, SMNVEV (reference sequence). This CDR3 is 14 amino acids long. Trimming cost V 2 bases and J 7 bases, with 12 bases left between them. The source of this sequence is a human donor who donated a stem cell graft to a child with acute myeloid leukemia. This sequence joins TRBV27 and TRBJ2-1, with a tentative D call TRBD1 (5 bases). The source was PBMCs from the stem cell graft donor, collected from the stem cell graft. Here the CDR3 reads CASSLVGAGNEQFF. Written as DNA, the CDR3 is TGTGCCAGCAGTTTAGTAGGGGCCGGGAATGAGCAGTTCTTC.